This T cell receptor (beta chain) was obtained from a study of T cell responses to AZD1222 COVID-19 vaccine. Clones were sequenced by immunoSEQ multiplex PCR, and TCRdb holds only the in-frame ones, with some missing. Here the sample spans 90,000 to 130,000 clones, roughly 80% being singletons. The sample was peripheral blood, taken on day 0 of AZD1222 vaccination. The TCR originated in an adult in good health.

CDR3 protein: CASSPWDGSGNTIYF. For the CDR3, the DNA is TGTGCCAGCAGCCCATGGGACGGCTCTGGAAACACCATATATTTT. The V gene is TRBV7-2, the J gene TRBJ1-3; D may be TRBD1 (5 bases). This CDR3 has 15 residues. V lost 5 bases and J 0 bases, leaving 11 bases between the germline ends. Germline CDR1 and CDR2: SGHTA and FQGNSA.